This is a list of T cell receptor beta chains from one sample in a study of shared clonotypes between healthy human individuals. Data came from immunoSEQ multiplex PCR; TCRdb stores just in-frame clones and leaves some out. The sample lists more than 900,000 clones, about 80% seen once, with under 0.8% in the top ten. Sequencing was done on a sample of memory CD4+ T cells from PBMCs. Every receptor here comes from a man aged 18 to 29 in good health. Some clones in this sample may be carry-over from other donors' samples. The CDR3 runs from the conserved cysteine through the conserved F or W. A D gene is named only where the DNA matches it firmly. Clone sizes are given selectively: once, few, many, or a class where the clone is expanded.

d_gene: .; v_gene: TRBV19; j_gene: TRBJ2-7; abundance: .; CDR3aa: CASTRNLGSYEQYF; CDR3nt: TGTGCCAGTACCAGGAACCTCGGTTCCTACGAGCAGTACTTC
d_gene: .; v_gene: TRBV20-1; j_gene: TRBJ2-1; abundance: many; CDR3aa: CSANGDEQFF; CDR3nt: TGCAGTGCTAACGGGGATGAGCAGTTCTTC
d_gene: TRBD1; v_gene: TRBV19; j_gene: TRBJ1-5; abundance: .; CDR3aa: CASSRGQGIRNQPQHF; CDR3nt: TGTGCCAGTAGTAGAGGACAGGGGATTCGCAATCAGCCCCAGCATTTT
d_gene: .; v_gene: TRBV11-1; j_gene: TRBJ2-5; abundance: .; CDR3aa: CASSSGRDKQETQYF; CDR3nt: TGTGCCAGCAGCTCGGGACGGGACAAGCAAGAGACCCAGTACTTC
d_gene: .; v_gene: TRBV7-9; j_gene: TRBJ1-4; abundance: .; CDR3aa: CASSWFQGNEKLFF; CDR3nt: TGTGCCAGCAGCTGGTTTCAGGGGAATGAAAAACTGTTTTTT
d_gene: TRBD2; v_gene: TRBV9; j_gene: TRBJ2-1; abundance: .; CDR3aa: CASSVTGTSGYNEQFF; CDR3nt: TGTGCCAGCAGCGTGACCGGGACTAGCGGTTACAATGAGCAGTTCTTC
d_gene: TRBD1; v_gene: TRBV5-4; j_gene: TRBJ1-1; abundance: .; CDR3aa: CASSLHRGSNTEAFF; CDR3nt: TGTGCCAGCAGTTTACACAGGGGTTCGAACACTGAAGCTTTCTTT
d_gene: .; v_gene: TRBV2; j_gene: TRBJ2-7; abundance: .; CDR3aa: CASSKMAGEQYF; CDR3nt: TGTGCCAGCAGTAAAATGGCCGGCGAGCAGTACTTC
d_gene: .; v_gene: TRBV6-1; j_gene: TRBJ1-5; abundance: .; CDR3aa: CASSGRGFEPQHF; CDR3nt: TGTGCCAGCAGTGGGAGGGGTTTTGAGCCCCAGCATTTT
d_gene: .; v_gene: TRBV2; j_gene: TRBJ2-7; abundance: .; CDR3aa: CASSRESYEQYF; CDR3nt: TGTGCCAGCAGTCGGGAGTCTTACGAGCAGTACTTC
d_gene: .; v_gene: TRBV6-1; j_gene: TRBJ2-3; abundance: .; CDR3aa: CASRREQGRTDTQYF; CDR3nt: TGTGCCAGCAGAAGGGAGCAGGGACGCACAGATACGCAGTATTTT
d_gene: .; v_gene: TRBV18; j_gene: TRBJ2-7; abundance: .; CDR3aa: CASSLPGGSYEQYF; CDR3nt: TGTGCCAGCTCACTCCCCGGGGGTTCCTACGAGCAGTACTTC
d_gene: TRBD1; v_gene: TRBV19; j_gene: TRBJ2-1; abundance: .; CDR3aa: CASSENRGHEQFF; CDR3nt: TGTGCCAGTAGTGAGAACAGGGGGCATGAGCAGTTCTTC
d_gene: .; v_gene: TRBV5-1; j_gene: TRBJ1-2; abundance: .; CDR3aa: CASSLAGESGYTF; CDR3nt: TGCGCCAGCAGCTTGGCAGGGGAGAGTGGCTACACCTTC
d_gene: .; v_gene: TRBV6-1; j_gene: TRBJ2-5; abundance: .; CDR3aa: CASSEWAPGETQYF; CDR3nt: TGTGCCAGCAGTGAATGGGCCCCCGGGGAGACCCAGTACTTC
d_gene: TRBD2; v_gene: TRBV2; j_gene: TRBJ2-1; abundance: .; CDR3aa: CASSDQLAGYNEQFF; CDR3nt: TGTGCCAGCAGTGACCAGCTAGCGGGATACAATGAGCAGTTCTTC
d_gene: .; v_gene: TRBV7-7; j_gene: TRBJ2-1; abundance: .; CDR3aa: CASSLGAAGEQFF; CDR3nt: TGTGCCAGCAGCTTAGGGGCGGCCGGTGAGCAGTTCTTC
d_gene: TRBD1; v_gene: TRBV30; j_gene: TRBJ2-1; abundance: .; CDR3aa: CAWSPGGGDRGYNEQFF; CDR3nt: TGTGCCTGGAGTCCCGGGGGTGGGGACAGGGGCTACAATGAGCAGTTCTTC
d_gene: .; v_gene: TRBV7-2; j_gene: TRBJ1-2; abundance: once; CDR3aa: CASSLAPQGYGYTF; CDR3nt: TGTGCCAGCAGCTTAGCGCCACAGGGCTATGGCTACACCTTC
d_gene: TRBD1; v_gene: TRBV9; j_gene: TRBJ1-4; abundance: few; CDR3aa: CASSARSGQGREKLFF; CDR3nt: TGTGCCAGCAGCGCGCGCTCGGGACAGGGTCGGGAAAAACTGTTTTTT
d_gene: TRBD1; v_gene: TRBV30; j_gene: TRBJ1-5; abundance: .; CDR3aa: CAWSGTRTGLGQPQHF; CDR3nt: TGTGCCTGGAGTGGAACACGGACAGGGCTCGGGCAGCCCCAGCATTTT
d_gene: .; v_gene: TRBV21-1; j_gene: TRBJ1-2; abundance: few; CDR3aa: CASSYLRNYGYTF; CDR3nt: TGTGCCAGCAGTTACCTAAGAAACTATGGCTACACCTTC
d_gene: TRBD1; v_gene: TRBV28; j_gene: TRBJ1-5; abundance: .; CDR3aa: CASSKTGGGNQPQHF; CDR3nt: TGTGCCAGCAGTAAGACAGGGGGTGGGAATCAGCCCCAGCATTTT
d_gene: TRBD2; v_gene: TRBV7-3; j_gene: TRBJ2-5; abundance: .; CDR3aa: CASSLTGGLAGETQYF; CDR3nt: TGTGCCAGCAGCTTAACTGGTGGGCTAGCGGGAGAGACCCAGTACTTC
d_gene: .; v_gene: TRBV9; j_gene: TRBJ2-3; abundance: .; CDR3aa: CASSVGPTGDTQYF; CDR3nt: TGTGCCAGCAGCGTAGGACCAACGGGCGATACGCAGTATTTT
d_gene: .; v_gene: TRBV7-8; j_gene: TRBJ2-3; abundance: .; CDR3aa: CASSSGVLETDTQYF; CDR3nt: TGTGCCAGCAGCTCGGGAGTTCTGGAGACAGATACGCAGTATTTT
d_gene: TRBD1; v_gene: TRBV29-1; j_gene: TRBJ1-5; abundance: .; CDR3aa: CSVRDRGFQPQHF; CDR3nt: TGCAGCGTCCGGGACAGGGGGTTTCAGCCCCAGCATTTT
d_gene: TRBD2; v_gene: TRBV7-2; j_gene: TRBJ2-7; abundance: .; CDR3aa: CASSFRAGGSSYEQYF; CDR3nt: TGTGCCAGCAGCTTCCGAGCGGGAGGGAGCTCCTACGAGCAGTACTTC
d_gene: .; v_gene: TRBV6-5; j_gene: TRBJ1-1; abundance: .; CDR3aa: CASSYEAIGRTEAFF; CDR3nt: TGTGCCAGCAGTTACGAGGCGATCGGACGGACTGAAGCTTTCTTT
d_gene: TRBD2; v_gene: TRBV5-5; j_gene: TRBJ2-3; abundance: once; CDR3aa: CASSLGALAGGGDTQYF; CDR3nt: TGTGCCAGCAGCTTGGGGGCACTAGCGGGAGGAGGAGATACGCAGTATTTT
d_gene: .; v_gene: TRBV18; j_gene: TRBJ1-5; abundance: .; CDR3aa: CASSPEAGRNQPQHF; CDR3nt: TGTGCCAGCTCACCTGAGGCAGGACGCAATCAGCCCCAGCATTTT
d_gene: TRBD1; v_gene: TRBV6-5; j_gene: TRBJ2-5; abundance: .; CDR3aa: CASTQGAGRPETQYF; CDR3nt: TGTGCCAGCACCCAGGGGGCGGGACGCCCCGAGACCCAGTACTTC
d_gene: TRBD1; v_gene: TRBV6-6; j_gene: TRBJ2-5; abundance: .; CDR3aa: CASTADRGFGAQYF; CDR3nt: TGTGCCAGCACCGCCGACAGGGGCTTCGGCGCCCAGTACTTC
d_gene: TRBD1; v_gene: TRBV6-4; j_gene: TRBJ1-2; abundance: .; CDR3aa: CASRPGGGVYGYTF; CDR3nt: TGTGCCAGCAGGCCAGGGGGTGGTGTCTATGGCTACACCTTC
d_gene: .; v_gene: TRBV5-1; j_gene: TRBJ1-4; abundance: once; CDR3aa: CASRPPGLATNEKLFF; CDR3nt: TGCGCCAGCAGGCCCCCGGGCCTCGCAACTAATGAAAAACTGTTTTTT
d_gene: TRBD1; v_gene: TRBV2; j_gene: TRBJ1-5; abundance: .; CDR3aa: CASRPGQGYNQPQHF; CDR3nt: TGTGCCAGCAGACCGGGACAGGGCTACAATCAGCCCCAGCATTTT
d_gene: .; v_gene: TRBV7-3; j_gene: TRBJ2-3; abundance: .; CDR3aa: CASSSNGGDTQYF; CDR3nt: TGTGCCAGCAGCTCCAACGGGGGAGATACGCAGTATTTT
d_gene: .; v_gene: TRBV5-4; j_gene: TRBJ1-2; abundance: .; CDR3aa: CASSRLGGVRGYTF; CDR3nt: TGTGCCAGCAGTAGATTAGGAGGGGTTAGGGGCTACACCTTC
d_gene: .; v_gene: TRBV5-6; j_gene: TRBJ1-2; abundance: .; CDR3aa: CASSLGQTSGGYTF; CDR3nt: TGTGCCAGCAGCTTGGGACAGACCTCTGGAGGCTACACCTTC
d_gene: TRBD1; v_gene: TRBV6-5; j_gene: TRBJ1-1; abundance: .; CDR3aa: CASSLNRGPNTEAFF; CDR3nt: TGTGCCAGCAGTTTGAACAGGGGACCGAACACTGAAGCTTTCTTT
d_gene: .; v_gene: TRBV9; j_gene: TRBJ1-1; abundance: .; CDR3aa: CASSAGATKNTEAFF; CDR3nt: TGTGCCAGCAGCGCCGGGGCCACCAAGAACACTGAAGCTTTCTTT
d_gene: .; v_gene: TRBV19; j_gene: TRBJ1-1; abundance: .; CDR3aa: CASSMIQGARSDTEAFF; CDR3nt: TGTGCCAGTAGTATGATACAAGGAGCCCGCTCCGACACTGAAGCTTTCTTT
d_gene: .; v_gene: TRBV5-1; j_gene: TRBJ1-1; abundance: few; CDR3aa: CASSQMDTEAFF; CDR3nt: TGCGCCAGCAGCCAGATGGACACTGAAGCTTTCTTT
d_gene: .; v_gene: TRBV20-1; j_gene: TRBJ2-1; abundance: .; CDR3aa: CSTIGNEQFF; CDR3nt: TGCAGTACAATTGGCAATGAGCAGTTCTTC
d_gene: TRBD1; v_gene: TRBV7-9; j_gene: TRBJ2-7; abundance: once; CDR3aa: CASSTWDRSSYEQYF; CDR3nt: TGTGCCAGCAGCACCTGGGACAGGAGCTCCTACGAGCAGTACTTC
d_gene: TRBD1; v_gene: TRBV18; j_gene: TRBJ2-5; abundance: .; CDR3aa: CASSPPGQGAETQYF; CDR3nt: TGTGCCAGCTCACCACCGGGACAGGGTGCGGAGACCCAGTACTTC
d_gene: TRBD1; v_gene: TRBV19; j_gene: TRBJ2-7; abundance: .; CDR3aa: CASITIITGTGSYEQYF; CDR3nt: TGTGCCAGTATTACAATCATAACCGGGACAGGGTCCTACGAGCAGTACTTC
d_gene: .; v_gene: TRBV5-1; j_gene: TRBJ2-5; abundance: .; CDR3aa: CASSPLPAVQETQYF; CDR3nt: TGCGCCAGCAGCCCTCTCCCCGCCGTCCAAGAGACCCAGTACTTC
d_gene: TRBD1; v_gene: TRBV4-2; j_gene: TRBJ1-1; abundance: .; CDR3aa: CASSQDYRGPKAFF; CDR3nt: TGTGCCAGCAGCCAAGATTACAGGGGACCAAAAGCTTTCTTT
d_gene: .; v_gene: TRBV2; j_gene: TRBJ2-2; abundance: .; CDR3aa: CASSVTLNTGELFF; CDR3nt: TGTGCCAGCAGTGTGACCCTCAACACCGGGGAGCTGTTTTTT
d_gene: .; v_gene: TRBV29-1; j_gene: TRBJ1-3; abundance: .; CDR3aa: CSVEVSSGNTIYF; CDR3nt: TGCAGCGTTGAAGTATCCTCTGGAAACACCATATATTTT
d_gene: .; v_gene: TRBV5-6; j_gene: TRBJ2-2; abundance: .; CDR3aa: CASSLGRTGELFF; CDR3nt: TGTGCCAGCAGCTTGGGGCGGACCGGGGAGCTGTTTTTT
d_gene: .; v_gene: TRBV11-2; j_gene: TRBJ1-1; abundance: .; CDR3aa: CASSPTRGSSTEAFF; CDR3nt: TGTGCCAGCAGCCCTACTCGGGGAAGTAGCACTGAAGCTTTCTTT
d_gene: .; v_gene: TRBV30; j_gene: TRBJ2-3; abundance: .; CDR3aa: CAWSVTGASQYF; CDR3nt: TGTGCCTGGAGTGTAACCGGGGCCTCGCAGTATTTT
d_gene: TRBD1; v_gene: TRBV6-5; j_gene: TRBJ1-1; abundance: .; CDR3aa: CASSYRTGNTEAFF; CDR3nt: TGTGCCAGCAGTTACCGGACAGGGAACACTGAAGCTTTCTTT
d_gene: TRBD1; v_gene: TRBV7-8; j_gene: TRBJ2-7; abundance: .; CDR3aa: CASSFHRGGEQYF; CDR3nt: TGTGCCAGCAGCTTTCACAGGGGTGGCGAGCAGTACTTC